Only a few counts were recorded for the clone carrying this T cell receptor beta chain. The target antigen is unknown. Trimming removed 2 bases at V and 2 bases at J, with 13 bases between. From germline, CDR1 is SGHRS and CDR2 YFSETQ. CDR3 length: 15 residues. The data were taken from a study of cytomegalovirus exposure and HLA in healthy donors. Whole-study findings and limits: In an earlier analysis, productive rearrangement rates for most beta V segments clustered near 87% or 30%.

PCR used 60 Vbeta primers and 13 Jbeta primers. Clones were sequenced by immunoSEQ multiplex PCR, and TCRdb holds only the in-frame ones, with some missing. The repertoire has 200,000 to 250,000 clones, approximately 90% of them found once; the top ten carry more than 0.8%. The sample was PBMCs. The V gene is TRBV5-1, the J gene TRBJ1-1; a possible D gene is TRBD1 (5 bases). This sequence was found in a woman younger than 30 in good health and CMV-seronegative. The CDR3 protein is CASSLVTGSNTEAFF. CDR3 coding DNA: TGCGCCAGCAGCTTAGTTACAGGTTCAAACACTGAAGCTTTCTTT.